This T cell receptor (beta chain) is drawn from a study of neoadjuvant nivolumab and ipilimumab in lung cancer. Measured with immunoSEQ multiplex PCR; TCRdb has only the in-frame clones, and not every one. The repertoire holds about 10,000 clones, around 80% seen once, with roughly 3.7% in the top ten. Source: peripheral blood, taken before neoadjuvant nivolumab, alone or with ipilimumab. This sequence originates from an adult with non-small cell lung cancer.

The CDR3 DNA sequence: TGCAGCGTCGCCGACGGTACGTACGAGCAGTACTTC. Translated: CSVADGTYEQYF. J is TRBJ2-7 and V is TRBV29-1, with D unclear. The germline CDR1 and CDR2 sequences are SQVTM and ANQGSEA. Trimming removed 6 bases from V and 4 bases from J, with 13 bases in between. This CDR3 spans 12 amino acids.